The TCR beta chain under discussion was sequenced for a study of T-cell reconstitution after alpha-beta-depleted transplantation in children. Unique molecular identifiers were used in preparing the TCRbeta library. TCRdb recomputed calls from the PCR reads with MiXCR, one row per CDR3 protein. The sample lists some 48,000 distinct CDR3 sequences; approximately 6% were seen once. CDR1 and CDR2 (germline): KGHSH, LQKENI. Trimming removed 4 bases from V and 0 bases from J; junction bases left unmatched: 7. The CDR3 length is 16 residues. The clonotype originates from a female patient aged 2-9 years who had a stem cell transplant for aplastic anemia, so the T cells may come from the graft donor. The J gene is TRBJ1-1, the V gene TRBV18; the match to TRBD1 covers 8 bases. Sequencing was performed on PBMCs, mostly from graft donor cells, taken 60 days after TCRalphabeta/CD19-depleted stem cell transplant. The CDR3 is CASSLEWTGLNTEAFF. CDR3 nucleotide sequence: TGTGCCAGCTCACTTGAGTGGACAGGGCTGAACACTGAAGCTTTCTTT.